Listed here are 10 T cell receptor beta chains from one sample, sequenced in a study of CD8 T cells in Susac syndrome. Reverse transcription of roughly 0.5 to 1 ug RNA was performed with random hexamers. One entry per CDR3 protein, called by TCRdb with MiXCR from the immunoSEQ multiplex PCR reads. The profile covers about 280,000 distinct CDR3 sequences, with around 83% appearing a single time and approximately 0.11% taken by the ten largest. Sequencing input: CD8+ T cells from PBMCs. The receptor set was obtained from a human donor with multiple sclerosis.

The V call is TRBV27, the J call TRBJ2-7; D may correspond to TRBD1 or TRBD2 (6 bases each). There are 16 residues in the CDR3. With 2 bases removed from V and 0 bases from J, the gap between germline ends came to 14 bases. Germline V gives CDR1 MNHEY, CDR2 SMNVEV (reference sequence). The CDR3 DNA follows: TGTGCCAGCAGTTTAGCAGGGGTCGGGGGCTCCTACGAGCAGTACTTC. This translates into CASSLAGVGGSYEQYF.

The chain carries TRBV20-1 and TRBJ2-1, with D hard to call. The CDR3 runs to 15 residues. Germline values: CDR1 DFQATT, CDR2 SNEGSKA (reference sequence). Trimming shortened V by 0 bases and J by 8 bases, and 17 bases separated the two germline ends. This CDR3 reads CSARDGSALGYEQFF. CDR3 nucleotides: TGCAGTGCTAGAGATGGCTCAGCGCTCGGGTATGAGCAGTTCTTC.

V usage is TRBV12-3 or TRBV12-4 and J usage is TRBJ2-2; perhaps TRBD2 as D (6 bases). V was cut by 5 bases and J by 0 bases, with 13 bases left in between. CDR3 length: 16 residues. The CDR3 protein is CASSELAFANTGELFF. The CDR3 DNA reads TGTGCCAGCAGTGAACTAGCCTTCGCGAACACCGGGGAGCTGTTTTTT.

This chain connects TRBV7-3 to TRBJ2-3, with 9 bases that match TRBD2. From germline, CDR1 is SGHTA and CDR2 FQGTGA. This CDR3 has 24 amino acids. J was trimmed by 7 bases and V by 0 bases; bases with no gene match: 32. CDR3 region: CASSLTPVTIRASGVDRSPYTQYF. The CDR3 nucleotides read TGTGCCAGCAGCTTAACCCCCGTCACGATCCGGGCTAGCGGGGTCGATCGATCCCCATATACGCAGTATTTT.

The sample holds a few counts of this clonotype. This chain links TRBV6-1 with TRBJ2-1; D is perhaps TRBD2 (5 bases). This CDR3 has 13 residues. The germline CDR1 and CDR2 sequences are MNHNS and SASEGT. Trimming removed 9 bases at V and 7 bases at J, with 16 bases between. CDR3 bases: TGTGCCAGTCCCGGGTGGGAGAAAAATGAGCAGTTCTTC. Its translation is CASPGWEKNEQFF.

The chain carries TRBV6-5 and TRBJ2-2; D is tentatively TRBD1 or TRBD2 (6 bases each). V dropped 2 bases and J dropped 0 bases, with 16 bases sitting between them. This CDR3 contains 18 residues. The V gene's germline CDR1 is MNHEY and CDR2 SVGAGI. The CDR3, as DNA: TGTGCCAGCAGTTACCCCAAACGGGGGCCCCCGAACACCGGGGAGCTGTTTTTT. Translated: CASSYPKRGPPNTGELFF.

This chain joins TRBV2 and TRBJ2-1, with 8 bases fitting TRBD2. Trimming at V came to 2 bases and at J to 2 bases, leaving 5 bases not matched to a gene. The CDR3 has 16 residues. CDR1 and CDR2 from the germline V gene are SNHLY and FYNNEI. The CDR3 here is CASSEPAGVAYNEQFF. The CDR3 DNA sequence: TGTGCCAGCAGTGAACCAGCGGGAGTGGCCTACAATGAGCAGTTCTTC. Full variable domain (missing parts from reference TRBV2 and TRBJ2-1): EPEVTQTPSHQVTQMGQEVILRCVPISNHLYFYWYRQILGQKVEFLVSFYNNEISEKSEIFDDQFSVERPDGSNFTLKIRSTKLEDSAMYFCASSEPAGVAYNEQFFGPGTRLTVL.

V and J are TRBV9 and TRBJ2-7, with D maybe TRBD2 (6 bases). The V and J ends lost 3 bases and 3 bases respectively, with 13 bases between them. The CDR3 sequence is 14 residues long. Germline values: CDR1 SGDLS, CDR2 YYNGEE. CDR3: CASSGRETGYEQYF. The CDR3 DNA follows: TGTGCCAGCAGCGGACGGGAGACCGGCTACGAGCAGTACTTC. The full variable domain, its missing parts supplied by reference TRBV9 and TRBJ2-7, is DSGVTQTPKHLITATGQRVTLRCSPRSGDLSVYWYQQSLDQGLQFLIQYYNGEERAKGNILERFSAQQFPDLHSELNLSSLELGDSALYFCASSGRETGYEQYFGPGTRLTVT.

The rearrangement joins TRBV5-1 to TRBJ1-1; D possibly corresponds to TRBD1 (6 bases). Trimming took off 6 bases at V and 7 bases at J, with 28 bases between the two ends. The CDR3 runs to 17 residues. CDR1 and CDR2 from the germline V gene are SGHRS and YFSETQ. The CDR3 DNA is TGCGCCAGCAACCCCCCGGGGGCCGGGAAGATAGAGAGTGAAGCTTTCTTT. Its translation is CASNPPGAGKIESEAFF.

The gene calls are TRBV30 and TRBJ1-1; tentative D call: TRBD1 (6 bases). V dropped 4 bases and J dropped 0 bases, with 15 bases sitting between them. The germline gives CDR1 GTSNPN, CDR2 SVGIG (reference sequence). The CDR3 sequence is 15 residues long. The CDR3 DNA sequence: TGTGCCTGGACCCTGGGGGGGCAGTTGAACACTGAAGCTTTCTTT. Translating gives CAWTLGGQLNTEAFF. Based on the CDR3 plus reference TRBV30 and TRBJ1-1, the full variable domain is SQTIHQWPATLVQPVGSPLSLECTVEGTSNPNLYWYRQAAGRGLQLLFYSVGIGQISSEVPQNLSASRPQDRQFILSSKKLLLSDSGFYLCAWTLGGQLNTEAFFGQGTRLTVV.